This entry lists 22 T cell receptor beta chains sequenced from one sample in a study of blood T cell repertoires in COVID-19 (TCRdb year 2020). Libraries were built with the immunoSEQ multiplex PCR assay. TCRdb stores this immuneACCESS table with in-frame sequences only. Part of the clones is absent; in the studies checked, under half of the shortfall reflects unresolved V genes, and no reason is known for the rest. In this sample the table shows fewer than 250,000 clones, 83% of which occur a single time. Clones ranked in the top ten supply roughly 2.6% of the sample. The specimen was peripheral blood. The source of these receptors is a middle-aged woman with active or convalescent COVID-19.

V is TRBV9 and J is TRBJ2-3; 9 bases align to TRBD2. The V segment lost 4 bases and the J segment 3 bases; nucleotides outside the gene matches: 6. Germline CDR1 SGDLS, CDR2 YYNGEE. This CDR3 has 15 amino acids. CDR3 amino acids: CASSLSGSRTDTQYF. CDR3 DNA: TGTGCCAGCAGCCTTAGCGGGAGTAGGACAGATACGCAGTATTTT.

This clone occurred a few times. The DNA for the CDR3 is TGTGCCTGGAGCGTCCTGGGGGGAATTAACACTGAAGCTTTCTTT. Translated: CAWSVLGGINTEAFF. The J gene is TRBJ1-1, the V gene TRBV30; D is perhaps TRBD1 (5 bases). Germline V gene data show CDR1 as GTSNPN and CDR2 as SVGIG (reference sequence). The length of the CDR3 is 15 residues. Between the trimmed V and J ends, which lost 3 bases and 2 bases, there was a span of 16 bases.

V usage is TRBV4-1 and J usage is TRBJ1-6, with D uncertain. Germline CDR1 and CDR2: MGHRA and YSYEKL. This CDR3 comprises 18 residues. The V end was cut by 0 bases, the J end by 4 bases, with 16 bases between. CDR3 nucleotides: TGCGCCAGCAGCCAAGATTTTCTAGGTGGCGGTTATAATTCACCCCTCCACTTT. It yields the protein CASSQDFLGGGYNSPLHF.

This chain connects TRBV10-1 to TRBJ2-1, with TRBD2 matching 11 bases. The J segment lost 5 bases and the V segment lost 1 base, leaving 4 bases of the junction unmatched. Per the germline V gene, CDR1 is WNHNN and CDR2 is SYGVQD (reference sequence). The length of the CDR3 is 16 residues. DNA of the CDR3: TGCGCCAGCAGTGAGTTAGGACTAGCGGGTCACAATGAGCAGTTCTTC. This encodes CASSELGLAGHNEQFF.

The chain joins TRBV21-1 to TRBJ2-7; TRBD2 is taken as the D call from the table, unchecked against the DNA. TRBV21-1 is annotated as a pseudogene. This CDR3 is built from 14 residues. The CDR3 here is CASSNPTAGAEQYF. CDR3 sequence (DNA): TGTGCCAGCAGCAACCCGACGGCGGGAGCCGAGCAGTACTTC.

This clone appeared a few times. The V gene is TRBV12-5, the J gene TRBJ2-7; 8 bases match TRBD2. Germline lookup yields CDR1 LGHNT and CDR2 FRNRAP. The V segment lost 0 bases and the J segment 4 bases; nucleotides outside the gene matches: 8. The CDR3 runs to 16 residues. CDR3 DNA sequence: TGTGCTAGTGGTTTGGTGGCCAGCGGGAGTGCGTACGAGCAGTACTTC. Translated, it gives CASGLVASGSAYEQYF.

The chain has TRBV7-2 and TRBJ2-7, with D tentatively TRBD1 (6 bases). In germline, CDR1 is SGHTA, CDR2 FQGNSA. The CDR3 runs 13 residues. Trimming removed 4 bases at V and 0 bases at J, with 7 bases between. Here the CDR3 reads CASSSDSSYEQYF. For the CDR3, the DNA is TGTGCCAGCAGCTCGGACAGCTCCTACGAGCAGTACTTC.

The gene calls are TRBV27 and TRBJ2-3, with TRBD2 matching over 11 bases. Per germline, CDR1 MNHEY and CDR2 SMNVEV (reference sequence). V was clipped by 6 bases and J by 0 bases; unmatched bases: 5. The CDR3 extends over 16 amino acids. In nucleotides, the CDR3 is TGTGCCAGCAGAGGGACTAGCGGAGCTAGCACAGATACGCAGTATTTT. It is translated as CASRGTSGASTDTQYF.

The chain joins TRBV7-9 to TRBJ1-2, with 9 bases lining up with TRBD1. This CDR3 contains 16 residues. V lost 5 bases, J lost 4 bases, and 11 bases stayed unmatched. CDR1 and CDR2 (germline): SEHNR, FQNEAQ (reference sequence). The CDR3, as DNA: TGTGCCAGCAGCCGAGTTACAGGGGGCGCAGGCTATGGCTACACCTTC. This encodes CASSRVTGGAGYGYTF.

This chain uses TRBV2 with TRBJ2-1; tentatively, D is TRBD1 (5 bases). From germline, CDR1 is SNHLY and CDR2 FYNNEI. The CDR3 is 14 residues long. Trimming left V 11 bases short and J 3 bases short, with 17 bases between. In nucleotides, the CDR3 is TGTGCCTCATACACACAGGCTGGCTACAATGAGCAGTTCTTC. Translated, it gives CASYTQAGYNEQFF.

This chain connects TRBV27 to TRBJ1-5; D remains unclear. This CDR3 is 15 amino acids long. Germline values: CDR1 MNHEY, CDR2 SMNVEV (reference sequence). Trimming took 2 bases from V and 1 from J, leaving 9 bases between them. DNA of the CDR3: TGTGCCAGCAGTTTACTAGCTGAGAGCAATCAGCCCCAGCATTTT. This sequence encodes CASSLLAESNQPQHF.

The chain carries TRBV7-8 and TRBJ1-2; D ambiguous. Per germline, CDR1 SGHVS and CDR2 FQNEAQ. CDR3 size: 14 residues. V shed 0 bases and J shed 4 bases, with 9 bases lying between them. CDR3 amino acids: CASSLAGRTYGYTF. For the CDR3, the DNA is TGTGCCAGCAGCTTAGCGGGGAGGACCTATGGCTACACCTTC.

The DNA of the CDR3 is TGTGCCAGCAGTCGACGGACTAGCTGGCAAGAGACCCAGTACTTC. Protein product: CASSRRTSWQETQYF. The V call is TRBV28, the J call TRBJ2-5, with TRBD2 identical over 8 bases. Germline values: CDR1 MDHEN, CDR2 SYDVKM. Losses at the gene ends were 5 bases for V and 2 bases for J; bases not matched to a gene: 7. This CDR3 comprises 15 residues.

This sequence joins TRBV27 and TRBJ1-2; D is ambiguous. The germline V gene has CDR1 MNHEY and CDR2 SMNVEV (reference sequence). Trimming pared 3 bases from V and 1 base from J, leaving 15 bases between. The CDR3 covers 16 residues. The CDR3 reads CASSFLTAGVNYGYTF. CDR3 bases: TGTGCCAGCAGTTTCCTCACCGCCGGGGTTAACTATGGCTACACCTTC.

J is TRBJ2-7 and V is TRBV4-1; D perhaps matches TRBD2 (6 bases). CDR1 and CDR2 from the germline V gene are MGHRA and YSYEKL. The V end was cut by 0 bases, the J end by 1 base, with 13 bases between. The CDR3 runs 16 residues. CDR3 nucleotide sequence: TGCGCCAGCAGCCAAGATCCGCTAGCGAGGTCCTACGAGCAGTACTTC. Protein product: CASSQDPLARSYEQYF.

This chain links TRBV5-4 with TRBJ1-6; TRBD1 matches 8 bases. The CDR3 has 16 amino acids. Trimming at V came to 3 bases and at J to 4 bases, leaving 6 bases not matched to a gene. Per the germline V gene, CDR1 is SGHNT and CDR2 is YYREEE (reference sequence). The CDR3 coding sequence is TGTGCCAGCAGCTCCGGACAGGGCGAATATAATTCACCCCTCCACTTT. Its protein product is CASSSGQGEYNSPLHF.

The V call is TRBV14, the J call TRBJ2-1; D uncertain. CDR1 is SGHDN and CDR2 is FVKESK in the germline V gene. This CDR3 region has 12 residues. V gave up 5 bases and J gave up 5 bases, with 7 bases separating them. CDR3 sequence (DNA): TGTGCCAGCAGCGGCTCGCACAATGAGCAGTTCTTC. This sequence encodes CASSGSHNEQFF. The full variable domain, rest sourced from reference TRBV14 and TRBJ2-1, is EAGVTQFPSHSVIEKGQTVTLRCDPISGHDNLYWYRRVMGKEIKFLLHFVKESKQDESGMPNNRFLAERTGGTYSTLKVQPAELEDSGVYFCASSGSHNEQFFGPGTRLTVL.

J is TRBJ1-1 and V is TRBV12-3 or TRBV12-4; TRBD1 matches 7 bases. The CDR3 has 13 residues. V gave up 6 bases and J gave up 5 bases; unmatched junction bases: 6. CDR3: CASRAGGRTEAFF. CDR3 bases: TGTGCCAGCAGGGCAGGGGGTCGTACTGAAGCTTTCTTT.

The chain recombines TRBV7-9 with TRBJ1-1, with TRBD1 as a possible D gene (5 bases). V was clipped by 0 bases and J by 6 bases, with 14 bases between them. From germline, CDR1 is SEHNR and CDR2 FQNEAQ (reference sequence). The CDR3 has 15 amino acids. The DNA of the CDR3 is TGTGCCAGCAGCTTAGCGCCTCCCGGGGGTTCTGAAGCTTTCTTT. It encodes CASSLAPPGGSEAFF.

The chain links TRBV12-5 to TRBJ2-2; 8 bases agree with TRBD1. Trimming cost V 6 bases and J 5 bases; bases outside gene matches: 8. This CDR3 comprises 15 residues. The germline CDR1 and CDR2 sequences are LGHNT and FRNRAP. CDR3 in amino acids: CASGPGGPRTGELFF. DNA for the CDR3: TGTGCTAGTGGCCCAGGGGGCCCAAGGACCGGGGAGCTGTTTTTT.

The chain uses TRBV9 and TRBJ1-3; D unresolved. Germline lookup yields CDR1 SGDLS and CDR2 YYNGEE. The V end lost 10 bases, the J end lost 3 bases, and 14 bases lay between the germline ends. This CDR3 has 13 amino acids. The CDR3 DNA is TGTGCCTCCCGGCGGGAAGATGGAAACACCATATATTTT. This encodes CASRREDGNTIYF. The full variable domain, in which reference TRBV9 and TRBJ1-3 provide the parts outside the CDR3, is DSGVTQTPKHLITATGQRVTLRCSPRSGDLSVYWYQQSLDQGLQFLIQYYNGEERAKGNILERFSAQQFPDLHSELNLSSLELGDSALYFCASRREDGNTIYFGEGSWLTVV.

The chain links TRBV6-5 to TRBJ1-4; D gene uncertain. Germline V gene data show CDR1 as MNHEY and CDR2 as SVGAGI. The CDR3 has 15 residues. V gave up 2 bases and J gave up 13 bases, with 20 bases separating them. The CDR3, as DNA: TGTGCCAGCAGTTACAGCCCCAGGAACACCGAGGGACTGTTTTTT. Protein: CASSYSPRNTEGLFF.